This TCR beta chain came from a study of CD8 T cells in Susac syndrome. As for the study in general: Within the sequenced Susac syndrome patient group, six exhibited active disease and eight were in remission. Study-wide findings and caveats: Clonal expansion was present among Susac CD8+ cells. This expansion reached its peak in TEMRA cells and in active patients. Susac-specific public clones in total CD8+ repertoires numbered some 16; in CD8+ TEMRA repertoires, they numbered five.

Isolation of CD8+ and CD4+ T cells was performed negatively, whereas enrichment of TEMRA cells was done by FACS. In its sample, this clonotype was seen once. Antigen unknown. V lost 2 bases, J lost 1 base, and 2 bases stayed unmatched. CDR3 length: 15 residues. CDR1 and CDR2 from the germline V gene are SGDLS and YYNGEE. Reverse transcription of roughly 0.45 to 1 ug RNA was carried out with random hexamers. TCRdb reanalysed the immunoSEQ multiplex PCR reads using MiXCR and keeps one entry per CDR3 protein. The data contain about 83,000 distinct CDR3 sequences, roughly 95% of them singletons. This receptor was obtained from a human donor with Susac syndrome. Input material: CD8+ T cells from PBMCs. The chain employs TRBV9 and TRBJ2-5; 10 bases agree with TRBD2. CDR3 sequence (DNA): TGTGCCAGCAGCGTGACTAGCGGGTCCCAAGAGACCCAGTACTTC. Encoded protein: CASSVTSGSQETQYF.